The 17 T cell receptor beta chains below were found in one sample sequenced in a study of blood T cell repertoires in COVID-19. Repertoires were generated with immunoSEQ multiplex PCR, while TCRdb's copy carries only in-frame clones and drops some. The sample lists 350,000 to 400,000 clones; about 90% were seen once. The material sequenced was PBMCs or T cells enriched from blood (not recorded which). All receptors derive from a woman in her 30s who had recovered from COVID-19.

The chain links TRBV4-1 to TRBJ1-2; 10 bases are shared with TRBD1. J was trimmed by 1 base and V by 5 bases; bases with no gene match: 16. CDR3 length: 19 residues. The V gene's germline CDR1 is MGHRA and CDR2 YSYEKL. CDR3 in amino acids: CASSKQFGTGVVDNYGYTF. The DNA for the CDR3 is TGCGCCAGCAGCAAGCAATTCGGGACAGGGGTCGTTGATAACTATGGCTACACCTTC.

V is TRBV28 and J is TRBJ1-2, with D perhaps matching TRBD1 (5 bases). V lost 5 bases and J 5 bases, leaving 18 bases between the germline ends. Germline V gene data show CDR1 as MDHEN and CDR2 as SYDVKM. This CDR3 comprises 15 residues. The CDR3 spells CASSPRQSLVYGYTF. CDR3 nucleotide sequence: TGTGCCAGCAGTCCGCGACAGAGTTTGGTGTATGGCTACACCTTC.

The rearrangement uses TRBV18 and TRBJ1-5; D remains unclear. Trimming shortened V by 3 bases and J by 5 bases, and 8 bases separated the two germline ends. Germline loops: CDR1 KGHSH, CDR2 LQKENI. This CDR3 comprises 13 residues. This chain's CDR3 is CASSPTADQPQHF. The CDR3 DNA sequence: TGTGCCAGCTCACCGACGGCGGATCAGCCCCAGCATTTT.

The V call is TRBV5-6, the J call TRBJ2-3; 9 bases match TRBD1. The CDR3 contains 15 residues. V lost 1 base, J lost 4 bases, and 4 bases stayed unmatched. Germline CDR1 and CDR2: SGHDT and YYEEEE. The CDR3 spells CASSLRTGDADTQYF. CDR3 DNA sequence: TGTGCCAGCAGCTTGAGGACAGGGGACGCAGATACGCAGTATTTT.

The J gene is TRBJ2-3, the V gene TRBV13, with TRBD1 matching 7 bases. Trimming took 5 bases from V and 5 from J; bases not matched to a gene: 10. The CDR3 is 15 amino acids. From germline, CDR1 is PRHDT and CDR2 FYEKMQ (reference sequence). The CDR3 sequence: CASSPHRGVIDTQYF. In DNA form, the CDR3 reads TGTGCCAGCAGCCCCCACAGGGGAGTTATAGATACGCAGTATTTT. Using reference TRBV13 and TRBJ2-3 for the parts outside the CDR3, the full variable domain is AAGVIQSPRHLIKEKRETATLKCYPIPRHDTVYWYQQGPGQDPQFLISFYEKMQSDKGSIPDRFSAQQFSDYHSELNMSSLELGDSALYFCASSPHRGVIDTQYFGPGTRLTVL.

V gene TRBV7-8 combines with J gene TRBJ1-6; 7 bases align to TRBD1. Germline V lookup: CDR1 SGHVS, CDR2 FQNEAQ. This CDR3 region has 16 residues. V shed 1 base, J shed 2 bases, and the junction held 2 bases outside the gene matches. The CDR3 DNA follows: TGTGCCAGCAGCTTAGACAGGGGACCCTATAATTCACCCCTCCACTTT. It yields the protein CASSLDRGPYNSPLHF.

The chain recombines TRBV6-5 with TRBJ2-7; the D gene is possibly TRBD1 (5 bases). The ends were cut back, 1 base at V and 5 bases at J, with 9 bases in the middle. The CDR3 has 13 amino acids. Per the germline V gene, CDR1 is MNHEY and CDR2 is SVGAGI. This CDR3 is CASSYLGPDEQYF. Here the CDR3 DNA reads TGTGCCAGCAGTTACTTGGGGCCCGACGAGCAGTACTTC.

Note on this clone: The germline gene is not matched at one end of the junction; a read error may be the cause. DNA for the CDR3: TGTGCCAGCAGCCTAGCGGGAGCCTACGAGCAGTACTTC. It translates to CASSLAGAYEQYF. The chain uses TRBV7-9 and TRBJ2-7; 10 bases map to TRBD2. Germline V lookup: CDR1 SEHNR, CDR2 FQNEAQ (reference sequence). The CDR3 has 13 residues.

The chain joins TRBV25-1 to TRBJ1-2, with D perhaps matching TRBD1 (6 bases). This CDR3 is 13 amino acids long. The V gene lost 7 bases and the J gene lost 4 bases, with 13 bases spanning the gap. Germline V gives CDR1 MGHDK, CDR2 SYGVNS. CDR3 in DNA: TGTGCCAGCACCCACAGGGAAGGCTATGGCTACACCTTC. Amino acids: CASTHREGYGYTF.

The V call is TRBV19, the J call TRBJ2-2, with TRBD2 as a possible D gene (5 bases). There are 15 residues in the CDR3. Germline V CDR1 and CDR2: LNHDA, SQIVND (reference sequence). V lost 1 base to trimming and J lost 7 bases, with 13 bases between them. CDR3 DNA sequence: TGTGCCAGTAGTATAGGTCTAGCTTGGGGCGGGGAGCTGTTTTTT. Its protein product is CASSIGLAWGGELFF.

The chain is built from TRBV7-8 and TRBJ2-1, with a possible D match to TRBD2 (6 bases). CDR3 length: 13 amino acids. V was clipped by 5 bases and J by 10 bases, with 15 bases between them. Looked up from germline, CDR1 is SGHVS and CDR2 is FQNEAQ. CDR3: CASSHLASEEQFF. CDR3 nucleotides: TGTGCCAGCAGCCACCTAGCGAGCGAGGAGCAGTTCTTC.

This chain connects TRBV5-1 to TRBJ1-1, with TRBD1 matching 7 bases. V lost 3 bases and J lost 3; bases outside the gene matches: 5. Germline V lookup: CDR1 SGHRS, CDR2 YFSETQ. CDR3 length: 14 residues. CDR3 bases: TGCGCCAGCAGCTCCGGGACAGCTCACACTGAAGCTTTCTTT. Its protein product is CASSSGTAHTEAFF.

The chain carries TRBV10-3 and TRBJ1-1; D is possibly TRBD1 (6 bases). From germline, CDR1 is ENHRY and CDR2 SYGVKD. There are 13 residues in the CDR3. V shed 4 bases and J shed 1 base, with 7 bases lying between them. In DNA form, the CDR3 reads TGTGCCATCAGTGTGGGACAGAACACTGAAGCTTTCTTT. Translated, it gives CAISVGQNTEAFF.

The chain has TRBV5-1 and TRBJ2-5; unclear D gene. From germline, CDR1 is SGHRS and CDR2 YFSETQ. The CDR3 extends over 13 amino acids. Trimming shortened V by 0 bases and J by 2 bases, and 5 bases separated the two germline ends. The CDR3 coding sequence is TGCGCCAGCAGCTTGGCCCCACAAGAGACCCAGTACTTC. Its translation is CASSLAPQETQYF.

This chain links TRBV7-9 with TRBJ2-1; 8 positions agree with TRBD1. The CDR3 has 15 residues. The trim removed 5 bases at V and 8 bases at J, leaving 11 bases unmatched. Germline V gives CDR1 SEHNR, CDR2 FQNEAQ (reference sequence). CDR3 nucleotide sequence: TGTGCCAGCAGCGCGGACAGGGCCCGGATATATGAGCAGTTCTTC. Its translation: CASSADRARIYEQFF.

V usage is TRBV7-2 and J usage is TRBJ2-7, with 8 positions matching TRBD2. V lost 2 bases, J lost 7 bases, and 22 bases stayed unmatched. CDR1 and CDR2 (germline): SGHTA, FQGNSA. The CDR3 has 19 residues. The CDR3 here is CASSLSSQLAAGRVGEQYF. The CDR3 DNA reads TGTGCCAGCAGCTTATCTTCCCAACTAGCGGCAGGGAGAGTAGGGGAGCAGTACTTC.

The chain couples TRBV7-8 to TRBJ1-1; a possible D gene is TRBD1 (6 bases). V shed 6 bases and J shed 0 bases, with 17 bases lying between them. The CDR3 is 16 residues long. Germline V gene lookup returns CDR1 SGHVS and CDR2 FQNEAQ. CDR3 sequence reads: CASRFTPGQLNTEAFF. In nucleotides, the CDR3 is TGTGCCAGCAGATTTACCCCAGGACAGCTGAACACTGAAGCTTTCTTT.